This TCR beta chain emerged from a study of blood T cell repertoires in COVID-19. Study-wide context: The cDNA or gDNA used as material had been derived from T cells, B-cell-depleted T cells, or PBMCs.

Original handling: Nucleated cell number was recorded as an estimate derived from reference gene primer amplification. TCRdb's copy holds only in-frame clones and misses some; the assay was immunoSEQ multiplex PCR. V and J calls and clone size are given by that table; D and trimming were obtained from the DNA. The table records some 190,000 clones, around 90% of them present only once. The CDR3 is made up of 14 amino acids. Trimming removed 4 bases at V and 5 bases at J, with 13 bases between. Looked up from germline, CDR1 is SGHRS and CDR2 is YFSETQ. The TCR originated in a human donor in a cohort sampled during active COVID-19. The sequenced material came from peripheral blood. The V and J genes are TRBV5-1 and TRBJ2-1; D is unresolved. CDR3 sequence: CASSIGQVNNEQFF. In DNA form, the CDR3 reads TGCGCCAGCAGCATAGGTCAGGTTAACAATGAGCAGTTCTTC.